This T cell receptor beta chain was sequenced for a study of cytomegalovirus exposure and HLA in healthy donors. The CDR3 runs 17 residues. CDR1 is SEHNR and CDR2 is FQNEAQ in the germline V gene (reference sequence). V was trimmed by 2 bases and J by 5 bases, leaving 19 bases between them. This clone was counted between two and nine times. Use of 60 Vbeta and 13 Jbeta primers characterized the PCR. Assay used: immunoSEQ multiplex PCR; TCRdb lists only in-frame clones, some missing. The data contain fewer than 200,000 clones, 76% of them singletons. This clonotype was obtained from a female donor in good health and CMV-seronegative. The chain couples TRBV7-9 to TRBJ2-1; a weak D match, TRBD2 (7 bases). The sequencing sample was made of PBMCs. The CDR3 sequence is CASSLKGDYSRDNEQFF. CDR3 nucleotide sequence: TGTGCCAGCAGCTTAAAGGGGGACTATTCGCGAGACAATGAGCAGTTCTTC.